This T cell receptor (beta chain) was profiled in a study of identical twins. TCRdb called the 5' RACE reads again in MiXCR, with one record for every CDR3 protein. The repertoire holds approximately 600,000 distinct CDR3 sequences, about 7.6% seen once, with over 1.5% in the top ten. The CDR3 has 15 amino acids. Trimming left V 6 bases short and J 2 bases short, with 15 bases between. Germline loops: CDR1 LGHNA, CDR2 YNFKEQ. These records were also assigned to another study, of yellow fever vaccine responses in identical twins.

This chain uses TRBV4-2 with TRBJ2-3; the D gene is possibly TRBD2 (5 bases). The specimen sequenced was PBMCs. This clonotype was sampled from a woman between 18 and 30 years old in good health. CDR3 in DNA: TGTGCCAGCAGTAGTGTCGCGGGTTACACAGATACGCAGTATTTT. This codes for CASSSVAGYTDTQYF.